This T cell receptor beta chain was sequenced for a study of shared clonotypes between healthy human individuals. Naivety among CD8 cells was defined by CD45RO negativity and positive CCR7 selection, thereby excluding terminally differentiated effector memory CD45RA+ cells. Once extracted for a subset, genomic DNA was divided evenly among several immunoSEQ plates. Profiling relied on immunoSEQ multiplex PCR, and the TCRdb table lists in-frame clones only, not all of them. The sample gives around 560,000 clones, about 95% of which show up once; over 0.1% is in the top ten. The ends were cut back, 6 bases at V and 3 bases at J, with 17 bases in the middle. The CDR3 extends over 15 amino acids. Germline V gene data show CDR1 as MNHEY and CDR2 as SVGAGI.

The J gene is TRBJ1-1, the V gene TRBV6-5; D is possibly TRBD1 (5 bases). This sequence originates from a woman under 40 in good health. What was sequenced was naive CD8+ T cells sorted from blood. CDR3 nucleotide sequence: TGTGCCAGCAGCTCTGGAATCAGGGTCGACACTGAAGCTTTCTTT. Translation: CASSSGIRVDTEAFF.